This TCR beta chain was sequenced in a study of blood T cells in healthy people across ages. Whole-study results and caveats: As age increased, TCR beta diversity per million T cells fell in a roughly linear fashion.

In this sample, this clonotype turned up once. Its target is not known. A sample-barcoded 5' primer and a J-beta primer mix were used in a second PCR of about 7 to 11 cycles. TCRdb re-called the 5' RACE reads through MiXCR, storing one row per CDR3 protein. This sample has about 900,000 distinct CDR3 sequences, with 48% found just once. The sequenced sample was blood. The TCR originated in a man aged 30 to 39 in good health.

This CDR3 is CSAIESSIETQYF. DNA for the CDR3: TGCAGTGCGATAGAAAGTTCTATAGAGACCCAGTACTTC. The genes are TRBV20-1 and TRBJ2-7; D unresolved. TRBJ2-5 matches the DNA end more closely, so the J call is doubtful. The CDR3 covers 13 residues. The germline CDR1 and CDR2 sequences are DFQATT and SNEGSKA (reference sequence).